Listed below are T cell receptor beta chains from one sample, sequenced in a study of blood T cell repertoires in COVID-19. Profiled with immunoSEQ multiplex PCR; TCRdb holds only in-frame clones, not every one. The sample records about 140,000 clones, over 75% being singletons. The specimen was peripheral blood. The receptors originated from a man between 45 and 60 years old with acute or convalescent COVID-19. CDR3s include the opening cysteine and the closing phenylalanine or tryptophan. A D gene is named only where the DNA matches it firmly. Clone size, where shown, is once, few, many, or a class for clones that have expanded.

j_call clone_size v_call d_call cdr3_aa cdr3_nt
TRBJ1-2 . TRBV7-3 . CASSSQGRDGYTF TGTGCCAGCAGCTCCCAGGGCAGAGATGGCTACACCTTC
TRBJ2-2 . TRBV4-1 . CASSQDGGTDTGELFF TGCGCCAGCAGCCAAGATGGGGGGACAGACACCGGGGAGCTGTTTTTT
TRBJ2-6 once TRBV5-5 . CASSSGHSGANVLTF TGTGCCAGCAGCTCGGGACACTCTGGGGCCAACGTCCTGACTTTC
TRBJ2-7 few TRBV2 TRBD1 CASSETRDRQQYF TGTGCCAGCAGTGAGACAAGGGACAGGCAGCAGTACTTC
TRBJ2-7 . TRBV30 . CAWSASGGSYEQYF TGTGCCTGGAGTGCTTCCGGGGGCTCCTACGAGCAGTACTTC
TRBJ2-5 . TRBV6-5 . CASSYSRLSNGETQYF TGTGCCAGCAGTTACTCTCGCCTTTCTAACGGGGAAACCCAGTACTTC
TRBJ2-7 . TRBV9 . CASSVAVSDHSYEQYF TGTGCCAGCAGCGTAGCTGTAAGCGACCACTCCTACGAGCAGTACTTC
TRBJ2-3 . TRBV18 . CASSPRQPGKLSTDTQYF TGTGCCAGCTCACCTCGGCAGCCCGGGAAATTGTCCACAGATACGCAGTATTTT
TRBJ1-2 . TRBV6-5 . CASSWDNNYGYTF TGTGCCAGCAGTTGGGACAATAACTATGGCTACACCTTC
TRBJ2-7 . TRBV5-1 . CASSILAGQAYEQYF TGCGCCAGCAGCATCCTAGCGGGACAGGCCTACGAGCAGTACTTC
TRBJ2-1 . TRBV5-1 . CASSLLGRAYNEQFF TGCGCCAGCAGCTTGTTAGGGCGGGCCTACAATGAGCAGTTCTTC
TRBJ2-7 . TRBV18 . CASSPLATSREQYF TGTGCCAGCTCACCATTAGCGACGTCCAGAGAGCAGTACTTC
TRBJ2-1 . TRBV24-1 TRBD2 CATSDPTSGRGSYNEQFF TGTGCCACCAGTGATCCAACTAGCGGGAGGGGTTCCTACAATGAGCAGTTCTTC
TRBJ2-5 . TRBV10-3 TRBD1 CAISVKGAGETQYF TGTGCCATCAGTGTAAAGGGGGCCGGGGAGACCCAGTACTTC
TRBJ2-7 once TRBV3-1/TRBV3-2 . CASSQDYTAYEQYF TGTGCCAGCAGCCAAGACTATACCGCCTACGAGCAGTACTTC
TRBJ2-2 . TRBV19 . CASSIPGAGTGELFF TGTGCCAGTAGTATACCAGGGGCCGGCACCGGGGAGCTGTTTTTT
TRBJ2-2 . TRBV19 . CASSIQGSNTGELFF TGTGCCAGTAGTATACAGGGCTCGAACACCGGGGAGCTGTTTTTT